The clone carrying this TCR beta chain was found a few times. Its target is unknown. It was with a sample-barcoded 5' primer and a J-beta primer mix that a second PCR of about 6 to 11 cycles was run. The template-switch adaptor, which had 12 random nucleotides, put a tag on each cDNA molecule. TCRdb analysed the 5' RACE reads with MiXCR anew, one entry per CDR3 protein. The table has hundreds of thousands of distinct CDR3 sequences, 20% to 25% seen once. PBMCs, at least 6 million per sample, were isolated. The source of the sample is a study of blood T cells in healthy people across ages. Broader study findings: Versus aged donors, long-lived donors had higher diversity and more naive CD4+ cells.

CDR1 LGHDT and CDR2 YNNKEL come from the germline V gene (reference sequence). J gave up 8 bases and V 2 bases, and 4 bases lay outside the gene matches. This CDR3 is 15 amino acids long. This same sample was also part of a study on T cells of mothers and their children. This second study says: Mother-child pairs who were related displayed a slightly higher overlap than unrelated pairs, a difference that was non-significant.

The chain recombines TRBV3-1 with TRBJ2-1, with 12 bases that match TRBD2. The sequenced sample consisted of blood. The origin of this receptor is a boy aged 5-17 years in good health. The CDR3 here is CASSQPGLAGYEQFF. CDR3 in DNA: TGTGCCAGCAGCCAACCGGGACTAGCGGGTTATGAGCAGTTCTTC.